Presented here are 22 T cell receptor beta chains from one specimen sequenced in a study of response to subunit inactivated influenza vaccine (dated by TCRdb to the late 2010s). Receptors were amplified or captured by RT-PCR. The listed sequencing device is Illumina HiSeq 2500. TCRdb reprocessed the public reads (quality trimming at Q25 with fastp, clone calling with MiXCR) and kept in-frame beta chains. Every CDR3 protein is listed once, alongside the most common genes and DNA of its rows. The sample has hundreds of thousands of distinct CDR3 sequences on record, less than 20% of them singletons. Of the sample, approximately 10% is held by the ten largest clones. The sequencing used PBMCs from blood, collected around 5 days after vaccination. The receptors originated from a man in his fifties or sixties who received an inactivated influenza vaccine. Donor details come from another sample of the same person, matched by shared clones.

This clonotype was observed once. This could be a read error, since a much larger clone is one nucleotide away. The rearrangement uses TRBV12-3 or TRBV12-4 and TRBJ1-6; D call uncertain. This CDR3 is 13 amino acids long. CDR3 in amino acids: CASNLTVNSPLHF. The CDR3 DNA follows: TGTGCCAGCAATTTAACTGTCAATTCACCCCTCCACTTT.

V is TRBV20-1 and J is TRBJ1-1, with D unresolved. CDR3 size: 10 residues. Looked up from germline, CDR1 is DFQATT and CDR2 is SNEGSKA (reference sequence). Trimming took off 3 bases at V and 6 bases at J, with 5 bases between the two ends. CDR3 sequence: CSARRAEAFF. For the CDR3, the DNA is TGCAGTGCTAGGAGGGCTGAAGCTTTCTTT.

This clonotype was detected once. The chain carries TRBV11-2 and TRBJ2-7; D possibly corresponds to TRBD1 (6 bases). V lost 5 bases and J 5 bases, leaving 16 bases between the germline ends. The CDR3 has 14 amino acids. Germline CDR1 and CDR2: SGHAT and FQNNGV. In DNA form, the CDR3 reads TGTGCCAGCAGCCGAACAGGGACAAACAACGAGCAGTACTTC. Translating it yields CASSRTGTNNEQYF.

A single count supports this clonotype. This rearrangement joins TRBV9 to TRBJ2-2, with TRBD2 identical over 9 bases. V gave up 1 base and J gave up 4 bases; unmatched junction bases: 11. This CDR3 has 18 residues. The germline gives CDR1 SGDLS, CDR2 YYNGEE. The CDR3: CASSVRSREGRVTGELFF. In nucleotides, the CDR3 is TGTGCCAGCAGCGTACGCTCGCGGGAGGGCCGCGTCACCGGGGAGCTGTTTTTT.

J is TRBJ2-6 and V is TRBV5-1; a possible D gene is TRBD2 (5 bases). Germline V lookup: CDR1 SGHRS, CDR2 YFSETQ. Trimming stripped 4 bases from V and 3 bases from J, with 14 bases between. The CDR3 runs to 16 residues. CDR3 coding DNA: TGCGCCAGCAGCACGCGACTGGCGGGTGGGGCCAACGTCCTGACTTTC. Its translation: CASSTRLAGGANVLTF. The whole variable domain, filled in from reference TRBV5-1 and TRBJ2-6, reads KAGVTQTPRYLIKTRGQQVTLSCSPISGHRSVSWYQQTPGQGLQFLFEYFSETQRNKGNFPGRFSGRQFSNSRSEMNVSTLELGDSALYLCASSTRLAGGANVLTFGAGSRLTVL.

The chain carries TRBV12-3 or TRBV12-4 and TRBJ2-1; weak D call: TRBD2 (6 bases). CDR3 length: 13 residues. V was trimmed by 5 bases and J by 6 bases, leaving 11 bases between them. The CDR3 sequence is CASSSGPGNEQFF. The DNA for the CDR3 is TGTGCCAGCAGTAGCGGGCCCGGCAATGAGCAGTTCTTC.

This chain joins TRBV6-1 and TRBJ2-2; 7 bases match TRBD1. Germline V lookup: CDR1 MNHNS, CDR2 SASEGT. V was clipped by 6 bases and J by 0 bases; unmatched bases: 10. CDR3 size: 17 residues. The CDR3 here is CASRNLGQQANTGELFF. DNA for the CDR3: TGTGCCAGCAGAAACCTGGGACAGCAGGCGAACACCGGGGAGCTGTTTTTT.

This rearrangement joins TRBV24-1 to TRBJ2-5; TRBD1 matches 10 bases. Germline-derived CDR1 and CDR2 are KGHDR and SFDVKD. The trim removed 3 bases at V and 0 bases at J, leaving 3 bases unmatched. This CDR3 spans 16 amino acids. Here the CDR3 reads CATSDIGQGDQETQYF. The CDR3 bases are TGTGCCACCAGTGATATCGGACAGGGGGACCAAGAGACCCAGTACTTC.

This clonotype has just a few counts. This chain uses TRBV4-3 with TRBJ2-1, with D perhaps matching TRBD1 (5 bases). With 0 bases removed from V and 1 base from J, the gap between germline ends came to 13 bases. This CDR3 is 17 amino acids long. The germline gives CDR1 LGHNA, CDR2 YSLEER. The CDR3, as DNA: TGCGCCAGCAGCCAAGAAGTACGGCAGGGTTCCTACAATGAGCAGTTCTTC. As protein: CASSQEVRQGSYNEQFF.

This clonotype came up many times. The chain links TRBV7-9 to TRBJ2-2; a possible D gene is TRBD1 (6 bases). CDR1 is SEHNR, CDR2 FQNEAQ, per germline (reference sequence). The V end lost 6 bases, the J end lost 2 bases, and 28 bases lay between the germline ends. CDR3 size: 20 residues. CDR3 region: CASRPRPGHRNRRNTGELFF. The CDR3 nucleotides are TGTGCCAGCAGGCCGCGTCCGGGACATCGCAACCGGCGTAACACCGGGGAGCTGTTTTTT.

This clonotype was seen only a few times. Here the CDR3 DNA reads TGTGCCAGCAGCCAATGGGGACAGTCGGGGTTCTATGGCTACACCTTC. It yields the protein CASSQWGQSGFYGYTF. The V and J genes are TRBV4-2 and TRBJ1-2; 7 positions agree with TRBD1. Germline assignment: CDR1 LGHNA and CDR2 YNFKEQ. Losses at the gene ends were 2 bases for V and 4 bases for J; bases not matched to a gene: 10. The CDR3 totals 16 residues.

The V and J genes are TRBV7-8 and TRBJ2-1, with D unresolved. Germline V gene lookup returns CDR1 SGHVS and CDR2 FQNEAQ. Deletions cut 2 bases from V and 8 bases from J, with 16 bases between. The CDR3 has 15 amino acids. The CDR3 sequence is CASSLPRVRLDEQFF. CDR3 bases: TGTGCCAGCAGCTTACCTAGGGTTAGGTTAGATGAGCAGTTCTTC. Using reference TRBV7-8 and TRBJ2-1 for the parts outside the CDR3, the full variable domain is GAGVSQSPRYKVAKRGQDVALRCDPISGHVSLFWYQQALGQGPEFLTYFQNEAQLDKSGLPSDRFFAERPEGSVSTLKIQRTQQEDSAVYLCASSLPRVRLDEQFFGPGTRLTVL.

The chain employs TRBV3-1 and TRBJ2-1, with D possibly called TRBD1 or TRBD2 (5 bases each). The CDR3 sequence is 15 residues long. Trimming stripped 11 bases from V and 8 bases from J, with 25 bases between. CDR1 LGHDT and CDR2 YNNKEL come from the germline V gene (reference sequence). CDR3 nucleotide sequence: TGTGCCTCCTGCCACTCGGGACCAGTCAATCATGAGCAGTTCTTC. It yields the protein CASCHSGPVNHEQFF.

This clonotype was observed at least ten times. The rearrangement links TRBV24-1 to TRBJ2-1; D remains unclear. Between the trimmed V and J ends, which lost 4 bases and 0 bases, there was a span of 6 bases. Germline V gene data show CDR1 as KGHDR and CDR2 as SFDVKD. This CDR3 has 14 amino acids. CDR3 bases: TGTGCCACCAGTGACCCAAGCTCCTACAATGAGCAGTTCTTC. It is translated as CATSDPSSYNEQFF.

The chain recombines TRBV20-1 with TRBJ1-5, with D possibly TRBD1 on 6 matching bases. The CDR3 loop spans 12 amino acids. V was trimmed by 2 bases and J by 6 bases, leaving 8 bases between them. Germline values: CDR1 DFQATT, CDR2 SNEGSKA (reference sequence). As DNA, the CDR3 is TGCAGTGCTAGACAGGGGACTCAGCCCCAGCATTTT. This codes for CSARQGTQPQHF.

This clonotype was recorded a few times. The V call is TRBV27, the J call TRBJ1-2, with D perhaps matching TRBD1 (5 bases). In germline, CDR1 is MNHEY, CDR2 SMNVEV (reference sequence). The CDR3 has 13 residues. Trimming left V 2 bases short and J 5 bases short, with 9 bases between. Written as DNA, the CDR3 is TGTGCCAGCAGTTTAACGGGGGAATATGGCTACACCTTC. Encoded protein: CASSLTGEYGYTF.

This chain joins TRBV15 and TRBJ2-3, with D possibly TRBD2 on 5 matching bases. Germline V gene sequence: CDR1 LNHNV, CDR2 YYDKDF (reference sequence). V was pared by 5 bases and J by 0 bases, with 6 bases between. CDR3 size: 13 residues. Here the CDR3 reads CATSLASTDTQYF. The CDR3 DNA is TGTGCCACCAGCCTAGCTAGCACAGATACGCAGTATTTT. The full variable domain, rest sourced from reference TRBV15 and TRBJ2-3, is DAMVIQNPRYQVTQFGKPVTLSCSQTLNHNVMYWYQQKSSQAPKLLFHYYDKDFNNEADTPDNFQSRRPNTSFCFLDIRSPGLGDTAMYLCATSLASTDTQYFGPGTRLTVL.

This chain joins TRBV7-9 and TRBJ1-1; D gene ambiguous. Germline CDR1 is SEHNR and CDR2 is FQNEAQ (reference sequence). This CDR3 is 14 amino acids long. The ends were cut back, 5 bases at V and 8 bases at J, with 18 bases in the middle. CDR3 DNA sequence: TGTGCCAGCAGCCGTCCCCTAGACCGCCGGGAAGCTTTCTTT. Its translation is CASSRPLDRREAFF.

The rearrangement joins TRBV6-1 to TRBJ2-2; D ambiguous. The V end was cut by 6 bases, the J end by 5 bases, with 10 bases between. The CDR3 is made up of 13 amino acids. The V gene's germline CDR1 is MNHNS and CDR2 SASEGT. The CDR3 reads CASSPTWTGELFF. The DNA for the CDR3 is TGTGCCAGCAGCCCTACTTGGACCGGGGAGCTGTTTTTT.

Comments on this clonotype: Likely a read error: the CDR3 ends without its conserved phenylalanine or tryptophan. The V gene is TRBV12-3 or TRBV12-4, the J gene TRBJ2-7; D unclear. V was trimmed by 4 bases and J by 4 bases, leaving 5 bases between them. The CDR3 runs to 11 residues. CDR3 sequence reads: CASSSYYEQYY. CDR3 in DNA: TGTGCCAGCAGTTCCTATTACGAGCAGTACTAC.

The chain has TRBV12-3 or TRBV12-4 and TRBJ2-2; D may be TRBD1 (5 bases). The CDR3 sequence is 15 residues long. Between the trimmed V and J ends, which lost 2 bases and 3 bases, there was a span of 10 bases. The CDR3 protein is CASSLQGGDTGELFF. CDR3 sequence (DNA): TGTGCCAGCAGTTTACAGGGTGGGGACACCGGGGAGCTGTTTTTT.

This clonotype appeared a few times. This chain links TRBV7-9 with TRBJ1-1, with 7 nucleotides matching TRBD1. The CDR3 loop spans 17 amino acids. CDR1 SEHNR and CDR2 FQNEAQ come from the germline V gene (reference sequence). The V segment lost 4 bases and the J segment 0 bases; nucleotides outside the gene matches: 11. The CDR3 region is CASSSYSGDSLNTEAFF. The DNA of the CDR3 is TGTGCCAGCAGCTCTTACAGTGGGGACAGCCTGAACACTGAAGCTTTCTTT.